One and the same sample provided the 10 T cell receptor beta chains below, sequenced in a study of spatial heterogeneity in lung cancer. Time point in this sample: sample taken at primary tumor resection. The authors sequenced whole RNA from tumor, nontumor lung or frozen PBMC without sorting. MiXCR was run by TCRdb on the 5' RACE reads, yielding one entry per CDR3 protein. The sample consists of under 30,000 distinct CDR3 sequences, 4.7% of them appearing once. The sequencing here drew on PBMCs, taken at surgery. The receptors shown here come from a male donor with early-stage non-small cell lung cancer.

The sample holds a few counts of this clonotype. The CDR3 nucleotides read TGTGCCAGTAGTTTAGGACGGAAAACCTACGAGCAGTACTTC. As protein: CASSLGRKTYEQYF. The V call is TRBV19, the J call TRBJ2-7; no reliable D call. The CDR3 has 14 amino acids. The germline V gene encodes CDR1 LNHDA and CDR2 SQIVND (reference sequence). The ends were cut back, 5 bases at V and 2 bases at J, with 13 bases in the middle.

This clonotype was seen ten or more times. V usage is TRBV5-1 and J usage is TRBJ1-2; D gene unclear. CDR1 is SGHRS and CDR2 is YFSETQ in the germline V gene. V dropped 3 bases and J dropped 0 bases, with 6 bases sitting between them. CDR3 length equals 13 residues. In DNA, the CDR3 is TGCGCCAGCAGCTGGGGATCTAACTATGGCTACACCTTC. Translating it yields CASSWGSNYGYTF.

The sample holds many counts of this clonotype. This chain joins TRBV6-6 and TRBJ1-3, with D uncertain. Deletions cut 7 bases from V and 8 bases from J, with 18 bases between. Germline CDR1 is MNHNY and CDR2 is SVGAGI (reference sequence). The CDR3 contains 14 residues. The CDR3 loop reads CASTPFPGVDTIYF. For the CDR3, the DNA is TGTGCCAGCACCCCCTTCCCCGGGGTGGACACCATATATTTT.

This clonotype was observed many times. The chain links TRBV10-3 to TRBJ2-1; 11 bases are shared with TRBD2. Trimming took 8 bases from V and 0 from J; bases not matched to a gene: 15. Looked up from germline, CDR1 is ENHRY and CDR2 is SYGVKD. The CDR3 loop spans 19 amino acids. CDR3 in amino acids: CAIGQGVLAGASSYNEQFF. The DNA for the CDR3 is TGTGCCATCGGGCAGGGGGTACTAGCGGGAGCTAGCTCCTACAATGAGCAGTTCTTC.

This clonotype has a count of ten or more. The chain combines TRBV7-2 with TRBJ1-1, with D unresolved. Germline CDR1 SGHTA, CDR2 FQGNSA. The CDR3 loop spans 14 amino acids. V lost 5 bases to trimming and J lost 13 bases, with 23 bases between them. The CDR3 loop is CASSPSEKGYKGFF. In DNA, the CDR3 is TGTGCCAGCAGCCCGAGCGAGAAGGGCTACAAAGGTTTCTTT.

This clonotype was recorded at least ten times. This chain connects TRBV4-1 to TRBJ2-1; D may be TRBD1 (6 bases). This CDR3 has 12 amino acids. Germline-derived CDR1 and CDR2 are MGHRA and YSYEKL. V lost 1 base and J lost 13, with 11 bases in between. Here the CDR3 DNA reads TGCGCCAGCAGCCAAGTTCCGGGACAACAGTTCTTC. Amino acids: CASSQVPGQQFF.

This clonotype was recorded many times. CDR3 protein: CASRMGYGLGNEQFF. In DNA form, the CDR3 reads TGTGCCAGTAGGATGGGGTACGGGTTGGGCAATGAGCAGTTCTTC. The chain has TRBV19 and TRBJ2-1; the D is unclear. The CDR3 length is 15 residues. Deletions cut 6 bases from V and 6 bases from J, with 18 bases between. Germline V gives CDR1 LNHDA, CDR2 SQIVND (reference sequence).

This clonotype was detected ten times or more. The rearrangement links TRBV27 to TRBJ2-7; D ambiguous. The V and J ends lost 0 bases and 6 bases respectively, with 12 bases between them. The CDR3 contains 14 residues. CDR1 is MNHEY and CDR2 is SMNVEV in the germline V gene (reference sequence). The CDR3: CASSLSTVLGEQYF. In nucleotides, the CDR3 is TGTGCCAGCAGTTTATCCACAGTGTTAGGCGAGCAGTACTTC.

This clonotype was counted ten times or more. The rearrangement links TRBV5-1 to TRBJ2-5; D may be TRBD1 or TRBD2 (5 bases each). CDR1 is SGHRS, CDR2 YFSETQ, per germline. V lost 0 bases and J 1 base, leaving 7 bases between the germline ends. CDR3 length: 14 amino acids. The CDR3 is CASSLGGSQETQYF. DNA for the CDR3: TGCGCCAGCAGCTTGGGGGGGTCCCAAGAGACCCAGTACTTC. Filled out from reference TRBV5-1 and TRBJ2-5, the complete variable domain reads KAGVTQTPRYLIKTRGQQVTLSCSPISGHRSVSWYQQTPGQGLQFLFEYFSETQRNKGNFPGRFSGRQFSNSRSEMNVSTLELGDSALYLCASSLGGSQETQYFGPGTRLLVL.

This clonotype was recorded many times. This sequence joins TRBV3-1 and TRBJ1-6; D is perhaps TRBD1 (6 bases). The germline V and J ends were trimmed by 7 bases and 6 bases, with 19 bases remaining between them. Germline V gives CDR1 LGHDT, CDR2 YNNKEL (reference sequence). The CDR3 runs to 16 residues. The CDR3 DNA reads TGTGCCAGCACCCCGAGGGGGGCGGGGGGTAATTCACCCCTCCACTTT. Its protein is CASTPRGAGGNSPLHF.